Following are 24 T cell receptor beta chains from one sample sequenced in a study of Tregs in tolerant kidney transplant recipients. The method was immunoSEQ multiplex PCR; TCRdb's version includes in-frame clones alone and lacks a portion of them. The repertoire has fewer than 150,000 clones, roughly 92% of them found once; the top ten carry around 0.6%. The sample comprised CD4+ T cells from blood. The receptors were sampled from a human donor in good health.

V gene TRBV19 combines with J gene TRBJ1-2, with 7 nucleotides matching TRBD1. This CDR3 has 15 residues. Trimming removed 5 bases from V and 4 bases from J; junction bases left unmatched: 10. The germline V gene encodes CDR1 LNHDA and CDR2 SQIVND (reference sequence). The CDR3 DNA sequence: TGTGCCAGTAGTCCCCCGGGACAGCTTGGCTATGGCTACACCTTC. Its protein is CASSPPGQLGYGYTF.

This rearrangement joins TRBV5-6 to TRBJ1-2; tentative D call: TRBD1 (5 bases). The V end lost 2 bases, the J end lost 8 bases, and 16 bases lay between the germline ends. The CDR3 is 14 residues long. CDR1 and CDR2 from the germline V gene are SGHDT and YYEEEE. The CDR3 DNA sequence: TGTGCCAGCAGCTTTGGGCTAGGGGCTATCGGCTACACCTTC. This gives the protein CASSFGLGAIGYTF. Complete variable domain (other parts from reference TRBV5-6 and TRBJ1-2): DAGVTQSPTHLIKTRGQQVTLRCSPKSGHDTVSWYQQALGQGPQFIFQYYEEEERQRGNFPDRFSGHQFPNYSSELNVNALLLGDSALYLCASSFGLGAIGYTFGSGTRLTVV.

This rearrangement joins TRBV29-1 to TRBJ2-5; D call uncertain. Per germline, CDR1 SQVTM and CDR2 ANQGSEA. Trimming took off 4 bases at V and 9 bases at J, with 24 bases between the two ends. The length of the CDR3 is 15 residues. The CDR3 reads CSVAKGFLALLPQYF. The CDR3 DNA sequence: TGCAGCGTTGCTAAGGGTTTCTTAGCTCTTTTGCCCCAGTACTTC.

The chain combines TRBV5-1 with TRBJ1-6; D unresolved. The CDR3 length is 15 residues. In germline, CDR1 is SGHRS, CDR2 YFSETQ. Deletions cut 4 bases from V and 7 bases from J, with 15 bases between. The CDR3 nucleotides are TGCGCCAGCAGCACTCAAGTGCGAGAGAATTCACCCCTCCACTTT. It translates to CASSTQVRENSPLHF.

The gene calls are TRBV5-1 and TRBJ2-1, with TRBD1 as a possible D gene (6 bases). The CDR3 length is 15 residues. The V end was cut by 4 bases, the J end by 9 bases, with 20 bases between. Germline V gene data show CDR1 as SGHRS and CDR2 as YFSETQ. CDR3 DNA: TGCGCCAGCAGCATTATGGGGGCCCGGAGTGTTGAGCAGTTCTTC. It translates to CASSIMGARSVEQFF.

This clone was seen only a few times. This chain links TRBV5-1 with TRBJ1-6; no clear D. The CDR3 has 13 residues. The V end lost 6 bases, the J end lost 10 bases, and 14 bases lay between the germline ends. Germline V lookup: CDR1 SGHRS, CDR2 YFSETQ. The CDR3 region is CASNLETGSPLHF. CDR3 DNA sequence: TGCGCCAGCAATCTAGAGACGGGCTCACCCCTCCACTTT.

The chain couples TRBV6-6 to TRBJ2-5, with no clear D. Germline CDR1 reads MNHNY; CDR2 reads SVGAGI (reference sequence). CDR3 size: 11 residues. V lost 0 bases to trimming and J lost 5 bases, with 1 base between them. CDR3 residues: CASSYSETQYF. The CDR3, as DNA: TGTGCCAGCAGTTACTCGGAGACCCAGTACTTC.

The chain joins TRBV6-1 to TRBJ2-1; 8 nucleotides line up with TRBD1. Per germline, CDR1 MNHNS and CDR2 SASEGT. Trimming removed 8 bases from V and 8 bases from J; junction bases left unmatched: 11. CDR3 length: 14 amino acids. Written as DNA, the CDR3 is TGTGCCAGCTCTCGGGACAGGCCCTGGGATGAGCAGTTCTTC. It yields the protein CASSRDRPWDEQFF.

V usage is TRBV21-1 and J usage is TRBJ1-2; the DNA was not compared with TRBD1, the D call given in the table. TRBV21-1 counts as a pseudogene. The CDR3 runs to 14 residues. The CDR3 protein is CASSRQGPASGYTF. The CDR3 DNA follows: TGTGCCAGCAGCCGACAGGGCCCTGCTTCTGGCTACACCTTC.

The chain couples TRBV7-6 to TRBJ2-3; D is tentatively TRBD1 or TRBD2 (5 bases each). CDR3 size: 16 residues. V was clipped by 5 bases and J by 2 bases, with 17 bases between them. CDR1 and CDR2 (germline): SGHVS, FNYEAQ. This CDR3 is CASSPRLLGATDTQYF. As DNA, the CDR3 is TGTGCCAGCAGCCCCCGACTACTTGGGGCCACAGATACGCAGTATTTT.

The chain links TRBV7-2 to TRBJ2-7; a weak D match, TRBD1 (6 bases). Germline values: CDR1 SGHTA, CDR2 FQGNSA. The CDR3 runs to 14 residues. V gave up 5 bases and J gave up 6 bases, with 17 bases separating them. The CDR3 reads CASSPGTTSREQYF. The CDR3 DNA is TGTGCCAGCAGCCCCGGGACAACGTCCCGCGAGCAGTACTTC. The variable domain in full, completed from reference TRBV7-2 and TRBJ2-7, reads GAGVSQSPSNKVTEKGKDVELRCDPISGHTALYWYRQSLGQGLEFLIYFQGNSAPDKSGLPSDRFSAERTGGSVSTLTIQRTQQEDSAVYLCASSPGTTSREQYFGPGTRLTVT.

The chain employs TRBV11-2 and TRBJ1-5; tentative D call: TRBD1 (6 bases). The V end lost 0 bases, the J end lost 5 bases, and 8 bases lay between the germline ends. The V gene's germline CDR1 is SGHAT and CDR2 FQNNGV. This CDR3 spans 14 amino acids. CDR3: CASSLDRGHQPQHF. CDR3 in DNA: TGTGCCAGCAGCTTAGACAGGGGTCATCAGCCCCAGCATTTT.

V usage is TRBV4-1 and J usage is TRBJ2-7; D possibly corresponds to TRBD1 (5 bases). The V gene lost 6 bases and the J gene lost 0 bases, with 21 bases spanning the gap. CDR1 and CDR2 (germline): MGHRA, YSYEKL. The CDR3 runs 17 residues. In DNA form, the CDR3 reads TGCGCCAGCAGTCTGATAAGCACAGGCGAACTCTCCTACGAGCAGTACTTC. It is translated as CASSLISTGELSYEQYF.

This clone was counted once. The chain uses TRBV21-1 and TRBJ2-7; the table's TRBD2 call for D was not verified on the DNA. TRBV21-1 is recorded as a pseudogene. The CDR3 totals 13 residues. CDR3 DNA: TGTGCCAGCTTAATAGGGGAGGGGAGCGAGCAGCACTTC. It yields the protein CASLIGEGSEQHF.

This clone was observed a handful of times. The chain combines TRBV4-1 with TRBJ1-6; the match to TRBD1 covers 10 bases. Germline lookup yields CDR1 MGHRA and CDR2 YSYEKL. Trimming cost V 4 bases and J 8 bases; bases outside gene matches: 5. The CDR3 covers 15 residues. CDR3 region: CASSPRGQGDSPLHF. In DNA form, the CDR3 reads TGCGCCAGCAGCCCCCGTGGACAGGGGGATTCACCCCTCCACTTT.

This chain joins TRBV5-1 and TRBJ2-5; TRBD2 aligns across 7 bases. The CDR3 is 13 residues long. The junction had 3 bases not matched to a gene; V was cut back by 3 bases and J by 4 bases. Germline assignment: CDR1 SGHRS and CDR2 YFSETQ. CDR3 region: CASSYLAVETQYF. CDR3 in DNA: TGCGCCAGCAGCTATCTAGCGGTAGAGACCCAGTACTTC.

The chain carries TRBV27 and TRBJ1-6; D remains unclear. The CDR3 loop spans 15 amino acids. In germline, CDR1 is MNHEY, CDR2 SMNVEV (reference sequence). Trimming took off 6 bases at V and 4 bases at J, with 13 bases between the two ends. The CDR3 nucleotides read TGTGCCAGCAGCCTACAGCGGGCTTATAATTCACCCCTCCACTTT. Its translation: CASSLQRAYNSPLHF.

The chain combines TRBV7-9 with TRBJ1-2; tentatively, D is TRBD1 (5 bases). The CDR3 has 13 residues. V was cut by 5 bases and J by 4 bases, with 11 bases left in between. Germline CDR1 is SEHNR and CDR2 is FQNEAQ (reference sequence). CDR3 residues: CASSMGTVYGYTF. CDR3 DNA: TGTGCCAGCAGCATGGGGACGGTCTATGGCTACACCTTC. The full variable domain, completed using reference TRBV7-9 and TRBJ1-2, is DTGVSQNPRHKITKRGQNVTFRCDPISEHNRLYWYRQTLGQGPEFLTYFQNEAQLEKSRLLSDRFSAERPKGSFSTLEIQRTEQGDSAMYLCASSMGTVYGYTFGSGTRLTVV.

The V and J genes are TRBV25-1 and TRBJ1-1, with D possibly being TRBD1 (6 bases). Looked up from germline, CDR1 is MGHDK and CDR2 is SYGVNS. V dropped 5 bases and J dropped 1 base, with 17 bases sitting between them. The CDR3 is 16 amino acids. The chain's CDR3 is CASSPRPGQQNTEAFF. CDR3 coding DNA: TGTGCCAGCAGTCCCCGCCCAGGACAGCAGAACACTGAAGCTTTCTTT.

This clone was picked up a small number of times. The J gene is TRBJ1-1, the V gene TRBV5-6, with D perhaps matching TRBD1 (5 bases). Germline-derived CDR1 and CDR2 are SGHDT and YYEEEE. V gave up 4 bases and J gave up 1 base, with 11 bases separating them. This CDR3 has 14 amino acids. The CDR3 DNA reads as TGTGCCAGCAGCGGGAACGGGGGGAACACTGAAGCTTTCTTT. It translates to CASSGNGGNTEAFF.

This clone showed up just once. The chain couples TRBV7-3 to TRBJ2-1, with D maybe TRBD2 (5 bases). Trimming shortened V by 5 bases and J by 1 base, and 12 bases separated the two germline ends. Per germline, CDR1 SGHTA and CDR2 FQGTGA. CDR3 length equals 15 residues. CDR3 bases: TGTGCCAGCAGCCCCGGGAAGAGATCCTACAATGAGCAGTTCTTC. It codes for CASSPGKRSYNEQFF.

V usage is TRBV5-3 and J usage is TRBJ2-1, with a tentative D call TRBD2 (7 bases). TRBV5-3 is an open reading frame, and its role is uncertain. The CDR3 sequence is 17 residues long. Trimming took 4 bases from V and 4 from J, leaving 21 bases between them. CDR3 residues: CARSPGAGDDPYNEQFF. For the CDR3, the DNA is TGTGCCAGAAGCCCAGGGGCGGGAGACGATCCTTACAATGAGCAGTTCTTC.

The chain recombines TRBV7-3 with TRBJ1-2; 7 nucleotides line up with TRBD1. The CDR3 has 16 amino acids. Germline V gene lookup returns CDR1 SGHTA and CDR2 FQGTGA. The J segment lost 3 bases and the V segment lost 1 base, leaving 8 bases of the junction unmatched. The CDR3 spells CASSLRSGGNYYGYTF. The CDR3 DNA reads TGTGCCAGCAGCTTAAGATCAGGGGGAAACTACTATGGCTACACCTTC. Combining the CDR3 with reference TRBV7-3 and TRBJ1-2 gives the whole variable domain GAGVSQTPSNKVTEKGKYVELRCDPISGHTALYWYRQSLGQGPEFLIYFQGTGAADDSGLPNDRFFAVRPEGSVSTLKIQRTERGDSAVYLCASSLRSGGNYYGYTFGSGTRLTVV.

The chain employs TRBV18 and TRBJ1-2; 10 bases align to TRBD1. Germline V gene lookup returns CDR1 KGHSH and CDR2 LQKENI. The CDR3 contains 16 residues. V gave up 4 bases and J gave up 5 bases; unmatched junction bases: 10. CDR3 bases: TGTGCCAGCTCACTAAGTACCGGGACAGGGGCGTATGGCTACACCTTC. As protein: CASSLSTGTGAYGYTF.